The 26 T cell receptor beta chains given below trace back to one sample, sequenced in a study of prognosis after radiotherapy for stage I lung cancer. Genomic DNA served as the source from which two-round multiplex PCR generated TCR beta CDR3 amplicons. For every TRBV and TRBJ gene, a specific primer was used in first-round PCR. Each CDR3 protein gets one entry after TCRdb re-called the multiplex PCR reads with MiXCR. The table includes under 75,000 distinct CDR3 sequences, about 26% detected once. Sequencing used PBMCs, obtained before or after stereotactic body radiation therapy (not recorded which). All receptors derive from a donor aged 50 or older with non-small cell lung cancer.

This clonotype has at least ten counts. This sequence joins TRBV19 and TRBJ1-1; no reliable D call. Germline lookup yields CDR1 LNHDA and CDR2 SQIVND (reference sequence). Trimming cost V 5 bases and J 1 base, with 14 bases left between them. The CDR3 loop spans 15 amino acids. The CDR3 nucleotides read TGTGCCAGTAGTTTTCTAGGCAGACGGAACACTGAAGCTTTCTTT. The encoded protein is CASSFLGRRNTEAFF.

This clonotype was seen many times. This chain connects TRBV4-3 to TRBJ2-3; 14 bases are a match to TRBD2. The CDR3 has 17 residues. Germline-derived CDR1 and CDR2 are LGHNA and YSLEER. Trimming cost V 0 bases and J 6 bases; bases outside gene matches: 5. CDR3 region: CASSQDTTSGGADTQYF. CDR3 DNA: TGCGCCAGCAGCCAAGATACGACTAGCGGGGGGGCTGATACGCAGTATTTT.

This clonotype was detected many times. The rearrangement joins TRBV6-1 to TRBJ1-3; D possibly corresponds to TRBD1 (5 bases). Germline-derived CDR1 and CDR2 are MNHNS and SASEGT. This CDR3 comprises 14 residues. Deletions cut 7 bases from V and 11 bases from J, with 21 bases between. The CDR3 reads CASTPGTSLSSIYF. In nucleotides, the CDR3 is TGTGCCAGCACCCCCGGGACCTCTCTCTCCTCCATATATTTT.

This clonotype was observed at least ten times. The chain uses TRBV20-1 and TRBJ1-1; D might be TRBD1 (5 bases). The CDR3 spans 14 residues. The V gene lost 2 bases and the J gene lost 2 bases, with 12 bases spanning the gap. CDR1 is DFQATT, CDR2 SNEGSKA, per germline (reference sequence). CDR3 region: CSARIAGRNTEAFF. DNA for the CDR3: TGCAGTGCTAGAATTGCAGGGCGTAACACTGAAGCTTTCTTT.

This clonotype occurred many times. The genes are TRBV6-1 and TRBJ1-2, with TRBD1 matching 11 bases. The V gene end was trimmed by 5 bases and the J gene end by 4 bases; junction bases not matched to a gene: 6. Germline values: CDR1 MNHNS, CDR2 SASEGT. This CDR3 contains 15 residues. CDR3 sequence: CASSTTGTGGYGYTF. The CDR3 region has the DNA TGTGCCAGCAGTACCACCGGGACAGGGGGCTATGGCTACACCTTC.

This clonotype was seen many times. This chain links TRBV6-1 with TRBJ1-2; 9 positions agree with TRBD1. The CDR3 sequence is 14 residues long. J was trimmed by 5 bases and V by 6 bases; bases with no gene match: 7. Germline-derived CDR1 and CDR2 are MNHNS and SASEGT. The CDR3 loop is CASRGRDRAYGYTF. For the CDR3, the DNA is TGTGCCAGCAGGGGCCGGGACAGGGCTTATGGCTACACCTTC.

Many counts were recorded for this clonotype. The chain links TRBV6-1 to TRBJ1-1, with 7 bases identical to TRBD1. The CDR3 sequence is 14 residues long. Germline values: CDR1 MNHNS, CDR2 SASEGT. The V segment lost 7 bases and the J segment 6 bases; nucleotides outside the gene matches: 11. The CDR3 reads CASKYRGLGPEAFF. The CDR3 DNA sequence: TGTGCCAGCAAATACAGGGGACTTGGACCTGAAGCTTTCTTT.

This clonotype showed up many times. The chain links TRBV20-1 to TRBJ2-5, with 9 bases aligning to TRBD1. V lost 6 bases to trimming and J lost 2 bases; unmatched junction nucleotides: 7. Germline V CDR1 and CDR2: DFQATT, SNEGSKA (reference sequence). The CDR3 has 14 residues. CDR3 loop: CSAETGGSQETQYF. As DNA, the CDR3 is TGCAGTGCCGAGACAGGGGGGAGTCAAGAGACCCAGTACTTC.

By share, this clonotype ranks as medium-sized (0.01 to 0.1%). The V call is TRBV6-1, the J call TRBJ2-7; D is unresolved. There are 11 residues in the CDR3. Trimming stripped 2 bases from V and 4 bases from J, with 3 bases between. Germline lookup yields CDR1 MNHNS and CDR2 SASEGT. DNA for the CDR3: TGTGCCAGCAGTGAAAATTACGAGCAGTACTTC. Translating gives CASSENYEQYF.

As for this clonotype: At one of its ends the junction is not consistent with the germline gene, which may arise from a read error. The chain joins TRBV7-3 to TRBJ2-7, with D perhaps matching TRBD2 (6 bases). Germline lookup yields CDR1 SGHTA and CDR2 FQGTGA. This CDR3 is 16 amino acids long. The CDR3 spells CQQLNGRDPLRDEQYF. CDR3 in DNA: TGCCAGCAGCTTAACGGGCGGGATCCCCTCCGGGACGAGCAGTACTTC.

The chain uses TRBV19 and TRBJ1-5; D gene unclear. The CDR3 extends over 12 amino acids. CDR1 LNHDA and CDR2 SQIVND come from the germline V gene (reference sequence). The CDR3 DNA follows: TGTGAAAGTAGTATCCCAAATCAGCCCCAGCATTTT. The encoded protein is CESSIPNQPQHF.

A note on this clonotype: A single base is all that separates this from a far larger clone, so a read error is likely. V gene TRBV6-5 combines with J gene TRBJ2-3, with D perhaps matching TRBD1 (5 bases). The germline V gene encodes CDR1 MNHEY and CDR2 SVGAGI. The CDR3 spans 14 residues. This chain's CDR3 is CASSYRTLADTQCF. The DNA for the CDR3 is TGTGCCAGCAGTTACAGGACATTGGCAGATACGCAGTGTTTT.

This clonotype appeared many times. The chain uses TRBV7-2 and TRBJ2-4; D is tentatively TRBD1 or TRBD2 (6 bases each). The CDR3 contains 10 residues. The germline CDR1 and CDR2 sequences are SGHTA and FQGNSA. Deletions cut 9 bases from V and 8 bases from J, with 8 bases between. The CDR3 spells CASRGDIQYF. Written as DNA, the CDR3 is TGTGCCAGTAGGGGGGACATTCAGTACTTC. The whole variable domain, remainder taken from reference TRBV7-2 and TRBJ2-4, is GAGVSQSPSNKVTEKGKDVELRCDPISGHTALYWYRQSLGQGLEFLIYFQGNSAPDKSGLPSDRFSAERTGGSVSTLTIQRTQQEDSAVYLCASRGDIQYFGAGTRLSVL.

This clonotype appeared once. The junction does not match germline at one end; this may be a read error. The chain carries TRBV12-3 or TRBV12-4 and TRBJ1-4; D not resolved. The CDR3 covers 13 residues. The CDR3 region is CASSLGKAEKPFF. The CDR3 region has the DNA TGTGCCAGCAGTTTAGGGAAGGCTGAAAAACCGTTTTTT.

Remarks on this clonotype: This is likely an artifact of a read error, given a far larger clone one base away. The conserved phenylalanine or tryptophan normally closing the CDR3 is absent here, so this likely arose from a read error. This chain links TRBV6-8 with TRBJ2-1, with D perhaps given as TRBD1 or TRBD2 (6 bases each). CDR1 and CDR2 (germline): MNHGY, SAAAGT. Trimming removed 5 bases from V and 0 bases from J, with 17 bases in between. The CDR3 runs 17 residues. CDR3 sequence (DNA): TGTGCCAGCAGTGGAGGGGGACCCCTGAGCTCCTACAATGAGCAGTTCCTC. Translating gives CASSGGGPLSSYNEQFL.

Details on this clonotype: An end of the junction does not agree with germline; a read error may underlie this. The V gene is TRBV6-9, the J gene TRBJ1-1; 10 nucleotides align to TRBD1. Germline V gene data show CDR1 as MNHGY and CDR2 as SVAAGI. The CDR3 consists of 16 residues. CDR3 sequence (DNA): TGTGCCAGCAGTTTCACCGACAGGGGGCCGAACAATGAAGCTTTATTT. Its translation is CASSFTDRGPNNEALF.

Ten or more counts support this clonotype. The V gene is TRBV10-3, the J gene TRBJ1-6; D remains ambiguous. Germline CDR1 and CDR2: ENHRY and SYGVKD. The CDR3 loop spans 15 amino acids. Trimming stripped 0 bases from V and 7 bases from J, with 10 bases between. The CDR3 here is CAISESDPRNSPLHF. CDR3 in DNA: TGTGCCATCAGTGAGTCGGACCCCAGGAATTCACCCCTCCACTTT.

Regarding this clonotype: This may arise from a read error, as a much more abundant clone is one base away. V is TRBV6-2 or TRBV6-3 and J is TRBJ2-6, with TRBD1 identical over 8 bases. From germline, CDR1 is MNHEY and CDR2 SVGEGT. The length of the CDR3 is 18 residues. Here the CDR3 DNA reads TGTGCCAGCAGTACCAGAGGACAGGGTCTCTCTGGGTCCAACGTCCTGACTTTC. Translation gives CASSTRGQGLSGSNVLTF.

Ten or more counts support this clonotype. The V call is TRBV7-8, the J call TRBJ2-1; the D is unclear. CDR3 length: 12 amino acids. Germline assignment: CDR1 SGHVS and CDR2 FQNEAQ. V gave up 3 bases and J gave up 8 bases, with 8 bases separating them. DNA of the CDR3: TGTGCCAGCAGCTTGCTCGCGGATGAGCAGTTCTTC. Translating gives CASSLLADEQFF.

This clonotype was counted ten times or more. The gene calls are TRBV28 and TRBJ1-2; a weak D match, TRBD1 (6 bases). CDR1 is MDHEN, CDR2 SYDVKM, per germline. V was shortened by 6 bases and J by 4 bases, with 18 bases between the two germline ends. This CDR3 has 15 amino acids. The CDR3 loop is CASSPGRGIGYGYTF. The DNA for the CDR3 is TGTGCCAGCAGCCCCGGGAGGGGGATAGGCTATGGCTACACCTTC.

Ten or more counts support this clonotype. V is TRBV27 and J is TRBJ1-1; D might be TRBD1 (6 bases). The CDR3 is 13 amino acids. V dropped 6 bases and J dropped 4 bases, with 12 bases sitting between them. Germline V gene data show CDR1 as MNHEY and CDR2 as SMNVEV (reference sequence). The DNA for the CDR3 is TGTGCCAGCAGACTGGAGGGGGGCACTGAAGCTTTCTTT. The encoded protein is CASRLEGGTEAFF.

Ten or more counts support this clonotype. The chain carries TRBV11-2 and TRBJ2-2; tentative D call: TRBD1 (6 bases). The germline V and J ends were trimmed by 6 bases and 4 bases, with 12 bases remaining between them. The germline gives CDR1 SGHAT, CDR2 FQNNGV. The CDR3 has 14 amino acids. CDR3 region: CASRTGQPTGELFF. For the CDR3, the DNA is TGTGCCAGCAGGACCGGACAGCCCACCGGGGAGCTGTTTTTT.

This clonotype was counted a single time. J is TRBJ2-4 and V is TRBV28; D gene ambiguous. The J call may be wrong; the DNA end is better matched by TRBJ2-5. Germline V lookup: CDR1 MDHEN, CDR2 SYDVKM. The CDR3 runs 12 residues. Written as DNA, the CDR3 is TGTGCCAGCAGCCCCCGAGAGGAGACCCAGTACTTC. It specifies CASSPREETQYF.

The CDR3, as DNA: TGCGCCAGCAGCCCAAATACGGCGAACACTGAAGCTTTCTTT. It yields the protein CASSPNTANTEAFF. This rearrangement joins TRBV5-1 to TRBJ1-1; D remains ambiguous. The CDR3 runs to 14 residues. CDR1 and CDR2 (germline): SGHRS, YFSETQ. V was cut by 4 bases and J by 1 base, with 11 bases left in between.

This clonotype was seen more than once but under ten times. A read error may be the cause here, since a much bigger clone is one base away. This rearrangement joins TRBV7-2 to TRBJ1-5; D remains unclear. In germline, CDR1 is SGHTA, CDR2 FQGNSA. This CDR3 region has 15 residues. DNA of the CDR3: TGTGCCAGCAGCTTAAACGGAAATAGCGATCAGCCCCAGCATTTT. As protein: CASSLNGNSDQPQHF.

This clonotype was seen repeatedly, ten times or more. The chain's CDR3 is CASSEPGDSTDTQYF. The CDR3 DNA reads TGTGCCAGCAGTGAACCAGGGGACAGCACAGATACGCAGTATTTT. This chain links TRBV6-1 with TRBJ2-3, with D possibly being TRBD1 (6 bases). There are 15 residues in the CDR3. Germline loops: CDR1 MNHNS, CDR2 SASEGT. V lost 2 bases and J lost 0, with 9 bases in between.